This record covers a single T cell receptor beta chain. Germline V gene data show CDR1 as SGHTA and CDR2 as FQGNSA. Trimming cost V 5 bases and J 0 bases; bases outside gene matches: 10. This CDR3 is built from 16 residues. Per the original data handling: Reference gene primer amplification gave estimated nucleated cell counts. Only in-frame clones appear in the TCRdb table, and some are missing; sequencing was by immunoSEQ multiplex PCR. V and J calls and clone size are as listed in that table; D and trimming were resolved from the DNA. Of 150,000 to 200,000 clones in the sample, about 88% were seen once. These data are taken from a study of blood T cell repertoires in COVID-19. Study details: Sites in the United States, Italy and Spain provided acute and convalescent COVID-19 samples. Sample material is recorded as cDNA or gDNA derived from T cells, B-cell-depleted T cells, or PBMCs.

Sequenced material: peripheral blood. This receptor was identified in a man in his sixties or seventies with active or convalescent COVID-19. This chain links TRBV7-2 with TRBJ2-7; TRBD1 agrees at 7 bases. This CDR3 reads CASSQTFRDSSYEQYF. Here the CDR3 DNA reads TGTGCCAGCAGCCAGACCTTCCGGGACAGCTCCTACGAGCAGTACTTC.